Following are 13 T cell receptor beta chains from one sample sequenced in a study of blood T cell repertoires in COVID-19. TCRdb's copy holds only in-frame clones and misses some; the assay was immunoSEQ multiplex PCR. Among 140,000 to 150,000 clones, approximately 84% were seen once, and the ten largest hold approximately 3%. Sequencing was performed on PBMCs or T cells enriched from blood (not recorded which). These receptors were collected from a woman in her forties or fifties with acute COVID-19.

The V gene is TRBV5-1, the J gene TRBJ2-7, with 9 nucleotides matching TRBD1. J lost 5 bases, V lost 0 bases, and 12 bases had no gene match. CDR3 length: 17 residues. Per germline, CDR1 SGHRS and CDR2 YFSETQ. The CDR3 nucleotides are TGCGCCAGCAGCTTGGTTCGTATGTCGGGACAGGGCCACGAGCAGTACTTC. Encoded protein: CASSLVRMSGQGHEQYF.

V and J are TRBV11-1 and TRBJ2-7; D is possibly TRBD2 (5 bases). The CDR3 consists of 14 residues. V was trimmed by 5 bases and J by 7 bases, leaving 18 bases between them. From germline, CDR1 is SGHAT and CDR2 FQDESV (reference sequence). CDR3 region: CASSPPSGSREQYF. The CDR3 DNA is TGTGCCAGCAGCCCCCCCAGCGGATCTAGGGAGCAGTACTTC.

The gene calls are TRBV6-5 and TRBJ2-1; TRBD2 is a possible D gene (5 bases). CDR3 length: 15 amino acids. The V end was cut by 4 bases, the J end by 0 bases, with 10 bases between. Germline CDR1 and CDR2: MNHEY and SVGAGI. CDR3 residues: CASSLSGPSYNEQFF. In nucleotides, the CDR3 is TGTGCCAGCAGTTTGAGCGGCCCCTCCTACAATGAGCAGTTCTTC.

V is TRBV3-1 (or the pseudogene TRBV3-2) and J is TRBJ1-1; D may be TRBD1 (5 bases). In germline, CDR1 is LGHDT, CDR2 YNNKEL (reference sequence). The CDR3 runs 14 residues. V dropped 1 base and J dropped 0 bases, with 6 bases sitting between them. The DNA of the CDR3 is TGTGCCAGCAGCCAAGGGACATTGAACACTGAAGCTTTCTTT. This encodes CASSQGTLNTEAFF.

The chain recombines TRBV9 with TRBJ2-5, with 7 bases identical to TRBD2. This CDR3 is built from 16 residues. From germline, CDR1 is SGDLS and CDR2 YYNGEE. Trimming removed 4 bases from V and 0 bases from J; junction bases left unmatched: 9. CDR3 in amino acids: CASSPGGGAYQETQYF. The DNA for the CDR3 is TGTGCCAGCAGCCCCGGGGGAGGGGCGTACCAAGAGACCCAGTACTTC.

The chain employs TRBV5-1 and TRBJ2-3, with 7 bases identical to TRBD2. V dropped 0 bases and J dropped 2; count of bases not matched to a gene: 6. The CDR3 sequence is 16 residues long. CDR1 SGHRS and CDR2 YFSETQ come from the germline V gene. CDR3 loop: CASSLVGTTYTDTQYF. The CDR3 nucleotides are TGCGCCAGCAGCTTGGTAGGGACTACCTACACAGATACGCAGTATTTT.

This clone was observed a handful of times. V is TRBV7-6 and J is TRBJ2-2, with D maybe TRBD1 (6 bases). The CDR3 totals 13 residues. Germline V gene lookup returns CDR1 SGHVS and CDR2 FNYEAQ. V was trimmed by 4 bases and J by 9 bases, leaving 12 bases between them. The CDR3 DNA sequence: TGTGCCAGCAGCTCCTACAGGGCCCGGGAGCTGTTTTTT. Translating it yields CASSSYRARELFF. The full variable domain, its missing parts supplied by reference TRBV7-6 and TRBJ2-2, is GAGVSQSPRYKVTKRGQDVALRCDPISGHVSLYWYRQALGQGPEFLTYFNYEAQQDKSGLPNDRFSAERPEGSISTLTIQRTEQRDSAMYRCASSSYRARELFFGEGSRLTVL.

The chain employs TRBV3-1 (or the pseudogene TRBV3-2) and TRBJ2-3; 13 bases agree with TRBD2. The CDR3 loop spans 17 amino acids. The germline V gene encodes CDR1 LGHDT and CDR2 YNNKEL (reference sequence). V was pared by 1 base and J by 7 bases, with 8 bases of the junction left unmatched. The CDR3 protein is CASSQGTSGSPLYTQYF. As DNA, the CDR3 is TGTGCCAGCAGCCAAGGGACTAGCGGGAGCCCCCTCTATACGCAGTATTTT.

As to this clone: Other DNA sequences in the same sample also yield this CDR3. The rearrangement joins TRBV5-1 to TRBJ2-2, with 10 nucleotides matching TRBD2. V lost 4 bases and J lost 1; bases outside the gene matches: 1. From germline, CDR1 is SGHRS and CDR2 YFSETQ. The CDR3 covers 15 residues. The DNA for the CDR3 is TGCGCCAGCAGCCGGACTAGCGGGAACACCGGGGAGCTGTTTTTT. Residues: CASSRTSGNTGELFF.

The V gene is TRBV4-3, the J gene TRBJ2-1, with 7 bases aligning to TRBD2. This CDR3 spans 15 amino acids. Germline values: CDR1 LGHNA, CDR2 YSLEER. J lost 4 bases, V lost 0 bases, and 3 bases had no gene match. The CDR3 sequence: CASSQDSSGYNEQFF. CDR3 sequence (DNA): TGCGCCAGCAGCCAAGACTCTAGCGGTTACAATGAGCAGTTCTTC.

The V call is TRBV30, the J call TRBJ1-2; D gene uncertain. With 2 bases removed from V and 5 bases from J, the gap between germline ends came to 12 bases. This CDR3 has 13 amino acids. From germline, CDR1 is GTSNPN and CDR2 SVGIG (reference sequence). CDR3 bases: TGTGCCTGGAGTCCTCCCGCGGCGTATGGCTACACCTTC. Its translation: CAWSPPAAYGYTF.

V and J are TRBV18 and TRBJ2-2; 8 bases map to TRBD2. Germline V CDR1 and CDR2: KGHSH, LQKENI. V was pared by 3 bases and J by 4 bases, with 4 bases of the junction left unmatched. This CDR3 is built from 15 residues. CDR3 in DNA: TGTGCCAGCTCACCGGGCGGGAGGTTCACCGGGGAGCTGTTTTTT. Its translation is CASSPGGRFTGELFF. Looking up the rest from reference TRBV18 and TRBJ2-2 gives the full variable domain: NAGVMQNPRHLVRRRGQEARLRCSPMKGHSHVYWYRQLPEEGLKFMVYLQKENIIDESGMPKERFSAEFPKEGPSILRIQQVVRGDSAAYFCASSPGGRFTGELFFGEGSRLTVL.

The V and J genes are TRBV9 and TRBJ2-1; the match to TRBD1 covers 9 bases. The V gene end was trimmed by 4 bases and the J gene end by 12 bases; junction bases not matched to a gene: 20. CDR1 SGDLS and CDR2 YYNGEE come from the germline V gene. CDR3 size: 17 residues. The CDR3 region has the DNA TGTGCCAGCAGCCTCACCGGTGGGGGACAGGGCCCTAAGGGGCAGTTCTTC. This sequence encodes CASSLTGGGQGPKGQFF.